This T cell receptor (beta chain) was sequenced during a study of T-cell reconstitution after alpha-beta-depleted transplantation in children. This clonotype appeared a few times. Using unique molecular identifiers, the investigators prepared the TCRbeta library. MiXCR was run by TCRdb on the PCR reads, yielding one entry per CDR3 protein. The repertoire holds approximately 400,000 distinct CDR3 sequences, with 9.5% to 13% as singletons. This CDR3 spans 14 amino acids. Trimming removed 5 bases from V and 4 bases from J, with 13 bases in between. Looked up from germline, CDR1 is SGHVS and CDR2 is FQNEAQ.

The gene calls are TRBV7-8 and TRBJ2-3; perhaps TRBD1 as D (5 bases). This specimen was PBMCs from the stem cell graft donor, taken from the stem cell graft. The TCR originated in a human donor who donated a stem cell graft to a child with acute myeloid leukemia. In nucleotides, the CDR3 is TGTGCCAGCAGCCCAGGGTGGGGTCCAGATACGCAGTATTTT. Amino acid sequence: CASSPGWGPDTQYF.